This TCR beta chain was recorded in a study of blood T cell repertoires in COVID-19. Study-level information: The study drew acute and convalescent COVID-19 samples from the United States, Italy and Spain. PBMCs, B-cell-depleted T cells, or T cells provided the cDNA or gDNA that made up the material.

This clone was picked up a small number of times. As processed by the authors: Nucleated cell number was recorded as an estimate derived from reference gene primer amplification. TCRdb's copy holds only in-frame clones and misses some; the assay was immunoSEQ multiplex PCR. Clonal size and the V and J genes are those of that table, whereas D and trimming came from the DNA. Of roughly 300,000 clones listed, roughly 82% are singletons. Between the trimmed V and J ends, which lost 1 base and 4 bases, there was a span of 22 bases. The length of the CDR3 is 18 residues. Germline V gene lookup returns CDR1 WNHNN and CDR2 SYGVQD (reference sequence).

This TCR was recovered from a woman in her forties or fifties with acute or convalescent COVID-19. What was sequenced was peripheral blood. This rearrangement joins TRBV10-1 to TRBJ1-2, with D possibly being TRBD1 (6 bases). DNA for the CDR3: TGCGCCAGCAGTGAGTTGAAATACAGGGTCCCCCCTTCCTATGGCTACACCTTC. This translates into CASSELKYRVPPSYGYTF.